Following are 4 T cell receptor beta chains from one sample sequenced in a study of cytomegalovirus exposure and HLA in healthy donors. Data came from immunoSEQ multiplex PCR; TCRdb stores just in-frame clones and leaves some out. The profile covers 150,000 to 200,000 clones, with 86% appearing a single time and about 1.6% taken by the ten largest. The specimen sequenced was PBMCs. These receptors were taken from a young woman in good health and CMV-seronegative.

The rearrangement joins TRBV5-1 to TRBJ1-2, with TRBD1 matching 10 bases. The CDR3 consists of 15 residues. V gave up 0 bases and J gave up 2 bases; unmatched junction bases: 1. CDR1 is SGHRS, CDR2 YFSETQ, per germline. CDR3 DNA sequence: TGCGCCAGCAGCTTGGAGGGACAGGGGAACTATGGCTACACCTTC. Its translation: CASSLEGQGNYGYTF.

The chain uses TRBV29-1 and TRBJ1-1, with TRBD1 matching over 9 bases. The CDR3 length is 17 residues. Germline V gene lookup returns CDR1 SQVTM and CDR2 ANQGSEA. The junction had 15 bases not matched to a gene; V was cut back by 4 bases and J by 3 bases. The chain's CDR3 is CSVVGVQTGTGYTEAFF. The CDR3 DNA is TGCAGCGTTGTGGGGGTCCAAACCGGGACAGGGTACACTGAAGCTTTCTTT.

This clone was seen only once. The chain couples TRBV6-6 to TRBJ2-1; 8 nucleotides align to TRBD1. The germline V gene has CDR1 MNHNY and CDR2 SVGAGI (reference sequence). This CDR3 contains 15 residues. Germline trimming cut 5 bases from V and 4 bases from J; bases unmatched to any gene: 7. CDR3 sequence: CASSGRTGLYNEQFF. The CDR3 DNA reads as TGTGCCAGCAGTGGACGGACAGGGCTATACAATGAGCAGTTCTTC.

The V gene is TRBV19, the J gene TRBJ2-3, with D possibly being TRBD1 (6 bases). Trimming stripped 8 bases from V and 2 bases from J, with 14 bases between. The CDR3 covers 14 residues. CDR1 is LNHDA, CDR2 SQIVND, per germline (reference sequence). For the CDR3, the DNA is TGTGCCAGTCGGATCGGACAGACCACAGATACGCAGTATTTT. This sequence encodes CASRIGQTTDTQYF.